This is a list of T cell receptor beta chains from one sample in a study of cytomegalovirus exposure and HLA in healthy donors. Some clones are missing from TCRdb's copy, which holds only in-frame ones; the method was immunoSEQ multiplex PCR. The table has roughly 110,000 clones, under 80% seen once. Sample: PBMCs. These receptors were obtained from a man between 60 and 75 years old in good health and CMV-seronegative. The CDR3 runs from the conserved cysteine through the conserved F or W. The D gene is left open where the match is weak. Some rows mark clone size as missing; the rest say once, few, many or name a class of expanded clone.

abundance,d_gene,v_gene,j_gene,CDR3aa,CDR3nt
few,TRBD1,TRBV5-6,TRBJ2-2,CASSLRGIYTGELFF,TGTGCCAGCAGCCTCAGGGGGATCTACACCGGGGAGCTGTTTTTT
-,-,TRBV6-1,TRBJ1-1,CASSRDSHGTEAFF,TGTGCCAGCAGCCGGGACTCCCACGGCACTGAAGCTTTCTTT
-,-,TRBV7-2,TRBJ1-4,CASSRDTTNEKLFF,TGTGCCAGCAGCCGGGACACAACTAATGAAAAACTGTTTTTT
-,-,TRBV19,TRBJ1-1,CASSIDPEGTEAFF,TGTGCCAGTAGTATAGATCCGGAGGGAACTGAAGCTTTCTTT
-,-,TRBV30,TRBJ2-2,CAWSVRWTGELFF,TGTGCCTGGAGTGTACGGTGGACCGGGGAGCTGTTTTTT
-,TRBD1,TRBV5-8,TRBJ2-6,CASSWDSPFSGANVLTF,TGTGCCAGCAGCTGGGACAGCCCGTTCTCTGGGGCCAACGTCCTGACTTTC
-,TRBD2,TRBV9,TRBJ2-5,CASSVGLAETQYF,TGTGCCAGCAGCGTAGGACTAGCAGAGACCCAGTACTTC
-,-,TRBV27,TRBJ1-2,CASSPNGEGRLWGYTF,TGTGCCAGCAGCCCAAACGGGGAGGGGCGCCTTTGGGGCTACACCTTC
few,-,TRBV13,TRBJ2-1,CASSFIPSSRYNEQFF,TGTGCCAGCAGCTTTATTCCTAGCTCGAGGTACAATGAGCAGTTCTTC
-,TRBD1,TRBV13,TRBJ1-6,CASSLQGAAPLHF,TGTGCCAGCAGCTTACAGGGGGCTGCACCCCTCCACTTT
-,-,TRBV5-1,TRBJ1-4,CASSLELARGEKLFF,TGCGCCAGCAGCTTGGAATTGGCCCGGGGAGAAAAACTGTTTTTT
-,TRBD1,TRBV7-2,TRBJ1-1,CASSQGQGRRRTEAFF,TGTGCCAGCAGCCAAGGACAGGGACGAAGGAGGACTGAAGCTTTCTTT
-,-,TRBV18,TRBJ1-6,CASSYPPGADSPLHF,TGTGCCAGCTCCTACCCCCCAGGGGCGGATTCACCCCTCCACTTT
-,-,TRBV19,TRBJ1-6,CASSRQGIGNSPLHF,TGTGCCAGTAGTAGGCAGGGGATCGGGAATTCACCCCTCCACTTT
-,-,TRBV7-9,TRBJ2-1,CASSLEASTNEQFF,TGTGCCAGCAGCTTAGAGGCTAGCACCAATGAGCAGTTCTTC
-,-,TRBV10-3,TRBJ2-3,CAISAAGTSTDTQYF,TGTGCCATCAGTGCCGCCGGGACTAGCACAGATACGCAGTATTTT
-,-,TRBV4-1,TRBJ1-5,CASSQAAGSNQPQHF,TGCGCCAGCAGCCAAGCGGCAGGAAGCAATCAGCCCCAGCATTTT
-,TRBD2,TRBV9,TRBJ2-3,CATSMGGTSADTQYF,TGTGCCACCAGTATGGGGGGGACGAGTGCAGATACGCAGTATTTT
-,-,TRBV30,TRBJ1-1,CAWGRTEAFF,TGTGCCTGGGGGAGGACTGAAGCTTTCTTT
-,TRBD1,TRBV5-1,TRBJ2-1,CASSLDRGDEQFF,TGCGCCAGCAGCCTCGACAGGGGTGATGAGCAGTTCTTC